This T cell receptor beta chain was found in a study of cytomegalovirus exposure and HLA in healthy donors. Germline V gene lookup returns CDR1 SGHVS and CDR2 FNYEAQ. Deletions cut 5 bases from V and 3 bases from J, with 11 bases between. This CDR3 spans 13 amino acids. With 60 Vbeta and 13 Jbeta primers, the PCR was carried out. Produced via immunoSEQ multiplex PCR; TCRdb's table is partial and in-frame only. This sample has about 180,000 clones, with approximately 80% found just once. Only a few counts were recorded for this clone. Sequenced sample: PBMCs. The rearrangement uses TRBV7-6 and TRBJ2-7; D is unresolved. This TCR derives from a woman between 18 and 29 years old in good health and CMV-seropositive. The CDR3 DNA is TGTGCCAGCAGCACTCGACAAGGCTACGAGCAGTACTTC. Its protein is CASSTRQGYEQYF.